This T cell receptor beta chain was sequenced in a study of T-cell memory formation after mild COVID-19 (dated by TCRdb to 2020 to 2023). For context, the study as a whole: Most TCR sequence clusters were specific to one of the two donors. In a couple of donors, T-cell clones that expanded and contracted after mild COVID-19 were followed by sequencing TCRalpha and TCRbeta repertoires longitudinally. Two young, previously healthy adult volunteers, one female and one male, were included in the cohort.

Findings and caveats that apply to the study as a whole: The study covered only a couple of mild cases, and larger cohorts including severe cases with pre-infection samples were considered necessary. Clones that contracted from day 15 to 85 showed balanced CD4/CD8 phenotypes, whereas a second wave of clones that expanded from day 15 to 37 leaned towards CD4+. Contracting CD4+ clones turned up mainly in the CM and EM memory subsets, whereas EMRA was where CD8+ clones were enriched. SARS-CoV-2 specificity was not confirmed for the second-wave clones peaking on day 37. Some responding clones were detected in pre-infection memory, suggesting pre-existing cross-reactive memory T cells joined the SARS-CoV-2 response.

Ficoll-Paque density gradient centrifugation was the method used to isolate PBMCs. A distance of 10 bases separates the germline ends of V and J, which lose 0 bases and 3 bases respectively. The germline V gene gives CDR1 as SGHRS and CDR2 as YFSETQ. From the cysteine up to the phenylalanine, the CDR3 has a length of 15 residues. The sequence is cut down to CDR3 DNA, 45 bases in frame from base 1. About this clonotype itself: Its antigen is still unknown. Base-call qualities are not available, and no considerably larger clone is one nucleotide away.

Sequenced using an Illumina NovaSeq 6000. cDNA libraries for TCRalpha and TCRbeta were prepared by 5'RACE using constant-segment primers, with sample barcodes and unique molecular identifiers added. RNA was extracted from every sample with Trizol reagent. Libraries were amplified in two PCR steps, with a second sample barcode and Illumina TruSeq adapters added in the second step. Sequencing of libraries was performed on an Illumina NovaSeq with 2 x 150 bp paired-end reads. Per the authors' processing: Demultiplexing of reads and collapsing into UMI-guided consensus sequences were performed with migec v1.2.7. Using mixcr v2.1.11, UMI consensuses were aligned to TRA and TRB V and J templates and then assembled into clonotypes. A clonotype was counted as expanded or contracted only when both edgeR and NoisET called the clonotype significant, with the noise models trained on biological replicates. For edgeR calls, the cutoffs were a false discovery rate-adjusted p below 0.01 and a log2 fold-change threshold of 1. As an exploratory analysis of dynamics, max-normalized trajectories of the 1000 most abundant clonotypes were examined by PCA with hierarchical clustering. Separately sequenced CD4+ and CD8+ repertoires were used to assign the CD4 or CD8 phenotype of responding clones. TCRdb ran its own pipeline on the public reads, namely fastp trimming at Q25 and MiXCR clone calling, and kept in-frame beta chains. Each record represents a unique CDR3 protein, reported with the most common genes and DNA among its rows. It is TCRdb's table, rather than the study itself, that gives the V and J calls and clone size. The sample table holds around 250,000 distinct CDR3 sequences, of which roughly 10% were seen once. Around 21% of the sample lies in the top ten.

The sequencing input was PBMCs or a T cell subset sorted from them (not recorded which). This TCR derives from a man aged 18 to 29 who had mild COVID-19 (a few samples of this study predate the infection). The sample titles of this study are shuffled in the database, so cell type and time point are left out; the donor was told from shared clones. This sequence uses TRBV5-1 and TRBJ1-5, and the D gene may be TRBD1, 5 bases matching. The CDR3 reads CASSLAGHLNQPQHF. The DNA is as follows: TGCGCCAGCAGCTTGGCTGGACACCTCAATCAGCCCCAGCATTTT.